This T cell receptor beta chain is drawn from a study of blood T cell repertoires in COVID-19 (dated by TCRdb to 2019 to 2021). For the wider study: Samples covering the acute and convalescent phases of COVID-19 were provided by collaborators in the United States, Italy and Spain. The prospective study material was composed of cDNA or gDNA derived from T cells, B-cell-depleted T cells, or PBMCs. Deeply sampled blood TCRbeta repertoires from subjects exposed to, actively infected with, or recovered from COVID-19 were included in the dataset. A freely available public database, intended as a resource for researchers studying the immune response to SARS-CoV-2, is where the repertoires were released. Samples were obtained from the ongoing ImmuneRACE study (first 160 participants) and from roughly 1,300 subjects provided by 6 global collaborators. Nearly every sample came with metadata listing a de-identified subject ID, COVID-19 status, age in years and sex. Where available, HLA class I and class II types were taken from metadata supplied by the sample provider and were not determined by assay-based typing. General conclusions and limits of the study: How much clinical and demographic metadata was included differed by source and by participant, and the metadata was provided uncurated.

TCRbeta CDR3 regions were amplified from genomic DNA using the immunoSEQ Assay, a bias-controlled multiplex PCR. As for the authors' bioinformatics: The number of nucleated cells in each sample was estimated by amplification of reference gene primers within the assay. Sequence reads were collapsed and filtered to measure the absolute abundance of every unique TCRbeta CDR3 rearrangement. Productive Simpson clonality was computed per sample as the square root of Simpson's diversity index over productive rearrangements. Imported from immuneACCESS, the table was reduced by TCRdb to in-frame sequences with V and J called. These copies leave out some clones; in studies compared against another copy, an unresolved V gene accounts for under half, and the cause of the remainder is not known. V and J calls and clone size are as listed in that table; D and trimming were resolved from the DNA. Present in this sample are 75,000 to 100,000 clones, 82% of which were seen just once. Approximately 6.7% of the sample belongs to the ten largest clones.

The CDR3 holds 15 amino acids from the cysteine to the phenylalanine. The CDR3 DNA has 45 bases and is translated from base 1. Looking up the germline V gene yields CDR1 WSHSY and CDR2 SAAADI. From V the trimming removes 6 bases and from J it removes 4 bases, while the gene matches leave 9 bases of the junction unaccounted for. On this clone itself: Its antigen remains undetermined. No base qualities exist here, and no much larger clone lies one base off it.

The collaborating institutions used their own protocols to collect whole blood in K2EDTA tubes. Collaborator samples were shipped for TCRbeta analysis as frozen whole blood, isolated PBMCs, or DNA extracted from either sample type. The chain is encoded by TRBV10-2 joined to TRBJ2-5; TRBD1 agrees with 9 junctional bases. The source is a man in his forties or fifties with active or convalescent COVID-19. Sequenced: peripheral blood. The CDR3 sequence is CASSFGQGRGETQYF. The DNA reads TGCGCCAGCAGCTTTGGACAGGGGAGGGGAGAGACCCAGTACTTC.